These 5 T cell receptor beta chains share one sample of origin, sequenced in a study of radiotherapy plus CTLA-4 blockade in lung cancer. TCRdb's table, derived via immunoSEQ multiplex PCR, lists solely in-frame clones and lacks some. Of 70,000 to 100,000 clones in the sample, more than 75% were seen once. The sample consisted of peripheral blood, taken from a patient treated with radiotherapy plus ipilimumab. These receptors were obtained from a human donor with non-small cell lung cancer who had a partial response to radiotherapy plus ipilimumab.

Remarks on this clone: Other DNA variants within this sample encode the same CDR3. Written as DNA, the CDR3 is TGTGCCAGCAGCTTAGTCCGGGTGAACACTGAAGCTTTCTTT. Translated: CASSLVRVNTEAFF. The gene calls are TRBV7-2 and TRBJ1-1; D gene unclear. The ends were cut back, 1 base at V and 0 bases at J, with 6 bases in the middle. The CDR3 is 14 amino acids. Germline-derived CDR1 and CDR2 are SGHTA and FQGNSA.

The rearrangement uses TRBV4-1 and TRBJ1-6, with D unclear. V dropped 0 bases and J dropped 10 bases, with 13 bases sitting between them. The CDR3 is 15 amino acids. In germline, CDR1 is MGHRA, CDR2 YSYEKL. The CDR3 protein is CASSQEGGRRSPLHF. DNA of the CDR3: TGCGCCAGCAGCCAAGAAGGCGGGCGCAGATCACCCCTCCACTTT.

The V and J genes are TRBV5-1 and TRBJ2-3; D may be TRBD2 (5 bases). V was trimmed by 6 bases and J by 6 bases, leaving 20 bases between them. Per germline, CDR1 SGHRS and CDR2 YFSETQ. This CDR3 region has 15 residues. CDR3 nucleotides: TGCGCCAGCAACTTCCAAAGCCCTAGGACTGATACGCAGTATTTT. Its protein product is CASNFQSPRTDTQYF. Filled out from reference TRBV5-1 and TRBJ2-3, the complete variable domain reads KAGVTQTPRYLIKTRGQQVTLSCSPISGHRSVSWYQQTPGQGLQFLFEYFSETQRNKGNFPGRFSGRQFSNSRSEMNVSTLELGDSALYLCASNFQSPRTDTQYFGPGTRLTVL.

V usage is TRBV11-2 and J usage is TRBJ2-2; a weak D match, TRBD1 (5 bases). Trimming took off 5 bases at V and 4 bases at J, with 17 bases between the two ends. CDR1 and CDR2 (germline): SGHAT, FQNNGV. The CDR3 spans 16 residues. CDR3 nucleotide sequence: TGTGCCAGCAGCCAGTCCGGCAGGGTGGCCACCGGGGAGCTGTTTTTT. Translated: CASSQSGRVATGELFF.

This CDR3 is CASRDAGGSHEQYV. The DNA for the CDR3 is TGTGCCAGCAGGGATGCCGGGGGGAGCCACGAGCAGTACGTC. J is TRBJ2-7 and V is TRBV2, with 7 nucleotides matching TRBD2. The CDR3 consists of 14 residues. The germline V gene has CDR1 SNHLY and CDR2 FYNNEI. After removal of 6 bases from V and 5 bases from J, the junction contained 10 bases not matched to a gene.